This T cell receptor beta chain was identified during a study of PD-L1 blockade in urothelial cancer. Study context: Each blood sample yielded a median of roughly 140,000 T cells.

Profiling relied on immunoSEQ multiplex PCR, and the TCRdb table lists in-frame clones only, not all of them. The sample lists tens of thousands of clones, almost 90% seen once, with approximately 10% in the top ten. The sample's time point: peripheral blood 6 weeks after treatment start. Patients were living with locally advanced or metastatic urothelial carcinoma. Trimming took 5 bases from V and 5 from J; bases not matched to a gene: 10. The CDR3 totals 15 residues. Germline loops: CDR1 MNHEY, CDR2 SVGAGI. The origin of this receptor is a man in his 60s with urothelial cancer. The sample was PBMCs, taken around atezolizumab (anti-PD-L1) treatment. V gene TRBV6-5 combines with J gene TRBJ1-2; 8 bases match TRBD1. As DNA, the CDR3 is TGTGCCAGCAGTAATCAGGGGGCGATACGGTATGGCTACACCTTC. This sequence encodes CASSNQGAIRYGYTF.